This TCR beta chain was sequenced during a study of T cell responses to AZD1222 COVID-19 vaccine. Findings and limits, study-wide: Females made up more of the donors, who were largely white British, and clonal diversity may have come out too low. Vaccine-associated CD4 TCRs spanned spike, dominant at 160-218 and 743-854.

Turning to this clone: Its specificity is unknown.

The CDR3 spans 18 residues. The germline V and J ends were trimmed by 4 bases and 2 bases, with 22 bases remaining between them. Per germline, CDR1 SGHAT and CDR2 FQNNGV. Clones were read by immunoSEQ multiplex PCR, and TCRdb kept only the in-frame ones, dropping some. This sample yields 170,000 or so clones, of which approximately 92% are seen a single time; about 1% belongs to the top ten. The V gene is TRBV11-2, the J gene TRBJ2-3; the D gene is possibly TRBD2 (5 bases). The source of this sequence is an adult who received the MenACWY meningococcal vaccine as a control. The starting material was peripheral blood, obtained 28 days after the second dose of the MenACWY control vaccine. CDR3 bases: TGTGCCAGCAGCTCACGGATCGGCGGCGGGCCTAACACAGATACGCAGTATTTT. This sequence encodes CASSSRIGGGPNTDTQYF.